This TCR beta chain was identified during a study of cytomegalovirus exposure and HLA in healthy donors. About the research overall: Of about 400 genotyped donors, roughly 86% clustered with self-reported Caucasian donors. Points from the study as a whole: Later on, a genetic analysis was performed. It linked a missense variant in DCLRE1C with V- and J-gene trimming of TCR beta. According to reports, the classifier identified cytomegalovirus status with high specificity and sensitivity. In a later analysis, DRB1 alleles had the most associated TCRs; HLA-C alleles the fewest.

The CDR3 loop spans 19 amino acids. The primer mix had 60 Vbeta and 13 Jbeta primers. Clones were read by immunoSEQ multiplex PCR, and TCRdb kept only the in-frame ones, dropping some. This sample has approximately 120,000 clones; about 70% occur once, and the top ten carry 9.5% to 15%. As concerns this clone: Its antigen is undetermined.

The receptor's source is a woman aged 40-49 years in good health and CMV-seropositive. The V call is TRBV12-2, the J call TRBJ1-5; the table's D call, TRBD1, was not checked against the DNA. TRBV12-2 is flagged as a pseudogene. The sequenced sample consisted of PBMCs. CDR3 nucleotide sequence: TGTGCAAGTCGCTTAGGCCTTCCCCAGGGGGCGGGAAGCAATCAGCCCCAGCATTTT. Its translation is CASRLGLPQGAGSNQPQHF.